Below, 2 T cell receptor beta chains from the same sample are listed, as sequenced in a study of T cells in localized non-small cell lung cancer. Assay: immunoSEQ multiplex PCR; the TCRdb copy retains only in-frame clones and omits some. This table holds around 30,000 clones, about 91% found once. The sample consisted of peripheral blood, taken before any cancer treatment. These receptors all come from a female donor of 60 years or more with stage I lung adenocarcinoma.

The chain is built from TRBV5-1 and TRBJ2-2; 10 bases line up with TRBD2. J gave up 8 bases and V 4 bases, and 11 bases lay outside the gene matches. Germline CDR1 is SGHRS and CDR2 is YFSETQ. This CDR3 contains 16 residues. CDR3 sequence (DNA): TGCGCCAGCAGCCCTCTGAGCGGGGGGGCTGTAGGGGAGCTGTTTTTT. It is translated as CASSPLSGGAVGELFF. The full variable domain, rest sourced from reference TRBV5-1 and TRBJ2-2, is KAGVTQTPRYLIKTRGQQVTLSCSPISGHRSVSWYQQTPGQGLQFLFEYFSETQRNKGNFPGRFSGRQFSNSRSEMNVSTLELGDSALYLCASSPLSGGAVGELFFGEGSRLTVL.

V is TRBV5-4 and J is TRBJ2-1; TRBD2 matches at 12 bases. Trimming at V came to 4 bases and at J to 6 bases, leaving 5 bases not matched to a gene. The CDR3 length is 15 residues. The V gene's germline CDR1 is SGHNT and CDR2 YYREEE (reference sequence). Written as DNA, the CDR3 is TGTGCCAGCAGCCCTAAACTAGCGGGAGGCAATGAGCAGTTCTTC. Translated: CASSPKLAGGNEQFF.